This T cell receptor (beta chain) was obtained from a study of blood T cell repertoires in COVID-19. Study details: The analysed material was cDNA or gDNA that came from T cells, B-cell-depleted T cells, or PBMCs.

In the authors' workflow: Estimates of nucleated cell counts were drawn from the amplification of reference gene primers. Sequencing used immunoSEQ multiplex PCR; TCRdb keeps in-frame clones, though not all of them. V and J calls and clone size are given by that table; D and trimming were obtained from the DNA. The sample lists around 140,000 clones, 88% occurring once. The CDR3 sequence is 13 residues long. Trimming stripped 8 bases from V and 2 bases from J, with 13 bases between. CDR1 MNHEY and CDR2 SVGAGI come from the germline V gene. The sequence came from a human donor in a cohort sampled during active COVID-19. The sequencing input was peripheral blood. The chain is built from TRBV6-5 and TRBJ2-7; tentative D call: TRBD1 (8 bases). The CDR3 DNA reads as TGTGCCAGCCAACAGGGGGGGCCCTACGAGCAGTACTTC. As protein: CASQQGGPYEQYF.